Below are 24 T cell receptor beta chains sequenced from a single sample in a study of cytomegalovirus exposure and HLA in healthy donors. It was with 60 Vbeta and 13 Jbeta primers that the PCR ran. The table came from immunoSEQ multiplex PCR; TCRdb's copy has only in-frame clones and leaves some out. This repertoire shows 45,000 to 75,000 clones, about two thirds found once; its top ten account for roughly a fifth. Specimen: PBMCs. The source is a woman aged 60-75 years in good health and CMV-seropositive.

The chain joins TRBV7-2 to TRBJ2-2, with unresolved D. The CDR3 loop spans 14 amino acids. Germline CDR1 reads SGHTA; CDR2 reads FQGNSA. V dropped 5 bases and J dropped 2 bases, with 9 bases sitting between them. The CDR3 spells CASSHYRNTGELFF. As DNA, the CDR3 is TGTGCCAGCAGCCATTACAGAAACACCGGGGAGCTGTTTTTT.

The chain links TRBV29-1 to TRBJ2-7; TRBD2 agrees at 7 bases. The V segment lost 6 bases and the J segment 5 bases; nucleotides outside the gene matches: 13. Per germline, CDR1 SQVTM and CDR2 ANQGSEA. The CDR3 runs 14 residues. The CDR3: CSVVRGDPLHEQYF. The CDR3 bases are TGCAGCGTAGTACGGGGGGACCCTCTCCACGAGCAGTACTTC.

At least ten counts were recorded for this clone. At one end the junction does not follow the germline gene, possibly because of a read error. CDR3 amino acids: CASSVGAGPNYEQYF. The CDR3 region has the DNA TGTGCCAGCAGCGTAGGCGCGGGGCCCAACTACGAGCAGTACTTC. The chain employs TRBV13 and TRBJ2-7; a possible D gene is TRBD2 (6 bases). The germline CDR1 and CDR2 sequences are PRHDT and FYEKMQ (reference sequence). The CDR3 contains 15 residues.

The genes are TRBV29-1 and TRBJ1-4, with TRBD1 matching 7 bases. This CDR3 contains 13 residues. V gave up 4 bases and J gave up 6 bases; unmatched junction bases: 5. Looked up from germline, CDR1 is SQVTM and CDR2 is ANQGSEA. CDR3 in DNA: TGCAGCGTTGCCAGGGGGAGAGATGAAAAACTGTTTTTT. This gives the protein CSVARGRDEKLFF.

The gene calls are TRBV10-3 and TRBJ1-1, with 7 bases matching TRBD1. The germline gives CDR1 ENHRY, CDR2 SYGVKD. V shed 6 bases, J shed 6 bases, and the junction held 13 bases outside the gene matches. The CDR3 has 15 residues. CDR3 residues: CAIRGQGEPKAEAFF. The CDR3 DNA is TGTGCCATCAGGGGGCAGGGGGAGCCGAAGGCTGAAGCTTTCTTT.

V and J are TRBV9 and TRBJ2-2; TRBD1 matches at 10 bases. The CDR3 sequence is 21 residues long. Germline CDR1 is SGDLS and CDR2 is YYNGEE. J was trimmed by 0 bases and V by 3 bases; bases with no gene match: 17. CDR3 loop: CASSGARRDRGLLANTGELFF. In DNA, the CDR3 is TGTGCCAGCAGCGGGGCCCGTCGGGACAGGGGACTACTGGCGAACACCGGGGAGCTGTTTTTT.

The V gene is TRBV5-1, the J gene TRBJ1-1, with 10 bases identical to TRBD1. Trimming removed 4 bases from V and 4 bases from J; junction bases left unmatched: 16. CDR1 and CDR2 from the germline V gene are SGHRS and YFSETQ. This CDR3 region has 18 residues. In nucleotides, the CDR3 is TGCGCCAGCAGCCCAATGCCGGGACAGGGGTTTCTGGGCACTGAAGCTTTCTTT. Translated: CASSPMPGQGFLGTEAFF.

The chain couples TRBV5-6 to TRBJ2-1, with a tentative D call TRBD2 (5 bases). This CDR3 comprises 14 residues. Germline CDR1 and CDR2: SGHDT and YYEEEE. The ends were cut back, 0 bases at V and 4 bases at J, with 8 bases in the middle. CDR3 in amino acids: CASSLDGGYNEQFF. The CDR3 nucleotides read TGTGCCAGCAGCTTGGATGGAGGTTACAATGAGCAGTTCTTC.

This chain links TRBV5-4 with TRBJ1-1; no clear D. Germline assignment: CDR1 SGHNT and CDR2 YYREEE (reference sequence). The CDR3 totals 14 residues. The germline V and J ends were trimmed by 2 bases and 0 bases, with 8 bases remaining between them. The CDR3 region has the DNA TGTGCCAGCAGCTTCGAGGCCATGAACACTGAAGCTTTCTTT. Protein sequence: CASSFEAMNTEAFF.

The chain links TRBV21-1 to TRBJ1-2; the table's D call, TRBD1, was not checked against the DNA. TRBV21-1 constitutes a pseudogene. This CDR3 is 16 amino acids long. The CDR3 sequence is CASSQGQGAAGYGYTF. The CDR3 DNA sequence: TGTGCCAGCAGCCAAGGACAGGGGGCGGCGGGCTATGGCTACACCTTC.

The CDR3 reads CASSADRGYEQYF. The CDR3 coding sequence is TGTGCCAGCAGCGCGGACAGGGGCTACGAGCAGTACTTC. The chain uses TRBV11-2 and TRBJ2-7; 9 bases map to TRBD1. Losses at the gene ends were 5 bases for V and 3 bases for J; bases not matched to a gene: 2. There are 13 residues in the CDR3. Germline-derived CDR1 and CDR2 are SGHAT and FQNNGV.

The chain links TRBV19 to TRBJ2-3; no definite D call. The CDR3 contains 13 residues. Trimming removed 5 bases from V and 0 bases from J, with 6 bases in between. The germline V gene encodes CDR1 LNHDA and CDR2 SQIVND (reference sequence). CDR3 in DNA: TGTGCCAGTAGTTTGTCTAGCACAGATACGCAGTATTTT. Protein: CASSLSSTDTQYF.

The V and J genes are TRBV7-2 and TRBJ2-5; 12 nucleotides line up with TRBD2. CDR3 length: 15 residues. J gave up 3 bases and V 8 bases, and 7 bases lay outside the gene matches. Germline assignment: CDR1 SGHTA and CDR2 FQGNSA. CDR3 region: CASRLAGGEKETQYF. The CDR3 coding sequence is TGTGCCAGCCGTCTAGCGGGGGGGGAGAAAGAGACCCAGTACTTC.

The chain joins TRBV29-1 to TRBJ1-1, with a weak D call TRBD1 (6 bases). Germline loops: CDR1 SQVTM, CDR2 ANQGSEA. The CDR3 spans 11 residues. The V gene lost 7 bases and the J gene lost 5 bases, with 11 bases spanning the gap. CDR3 amino acids: CSGTATTEAFF. The CDR3 DNA sequence: TGCAGCGGGACAGCGACAACTGAAGCTTTCTTT. Based on the CDR3 plus reference TRBV29-1 and TRBJ1-1, the full variable domain is SAVISQKPSRDICQRGTSLTIQCQVDSQVTMMFWYRQQPGQSLTLIATANQGSEATYESGFVIDKFPISRPNLTFSTLTVSNMSPEDSSIYLCSGTATTEAFFGQGTRLTVV.

A remark on this clone: It is likely a read error: a sequence one base away is far more abundant. CDR3 loop: CASSYSGEDAQYF. The CDR3 nucleotides read TGTGCCAGCAGTTACTCGGGAGAAGATGCGCAGTATTTT. This chain uses TRBV6-5 with TRBJ2-3, with D possibly being TRBD2 (5 bases). The CDR3 has 13 amino acids. Germline lookup yields CDR1 MNHEY and CDR2 SVGAGI.

The chain employs TRBV4-3 and TRBJ1-1; no clear D gene. Trimming pared 1 base from V and 1 base from J, leaving 10 bases between. In germline, CDR1 is LGHNA, CDR2 YSLEER. The CDR3 runs to 15 residues. CDR3 sequence reads: CASSQARTSNTEAFF. The CDR3 bases are TGCGCCAGCAGCCAAGCCCGCACTTCGAACACTGAAGCTTTCTTT.

The chain has TRBV30 and TRBJ2-1; D might be TRBD1 (5 bases). From germline, CDR1 is GTSNPN and CDR2 SVGIG (reference sequence). The CDR3 has 14 residues. V was pared by 0 bases and J by 4 bases, with 10 bases between. As DNA, the CDR3 is TGTGCCTGGAGTGTCAGGGCGGTTTACAATGAGCAGTTCTTC. Amino acid sequence: CAWSVRAVYNEQFF. Combining the CDR3 with reference TRBV30 and TRBJ2-1 gives the whole variable domain SQTIHQWPATLVQPVGSPLSLECTVEGTSNPNLYWYRQAAGRGLQLLFYSVGIGQISSEVPQNLSASRPQDRQFILSSKKLLLSDSGFYLCAWSVRAVYNEQFFGPGTRLTVL.

The rearrangement joins TRBV5-4 to TRBJ2-6; TRBD2 matches 8 bases. CDR3 length equals 16 residues. Germline CDR1 and CDR2: SGHNT and YYREEE (reference sequence). V lost 3 bases, J lost 0 bases, and 2 bases stayed unmatched. CDR3 nucleotide sequence: TGTGCCAGCAGCTCCGGGACTAGCTCTGGGGCCAACGTCCTGACTTTC. Protein: CASSSGTSSGANVLTF.

The chain recombines TRBV6-5 with TRBJ1-3; D not resolved. The CDR3 sequence is 16 residues long. The V end lost 2 bases, the J end lost 0 bases, and 11 bases lay between the germline ends. Germline CDR1 and CDR2: MNHEY and SVGAGI. This CDR3 is CASSYKRVPSGNTIYF. The CDR3 nucleotides are TGTGCCAGCAGTTACAAGAGGGTCCCCTCTGGAAACACCATATATTTT.

The chain links TRBV28 to TRBJ1-4; 8 bases match TRBD1. In germline, CDR1 is MDHEN, CDR2 SYDVKM. V lost 6 bases, J lost 5 bases, and 8 bases stayed unmatched. The CDR3 is 15 residues long. The CDR3 is CASSAERQGNEKLFF. CDR3 DNA sequence: TGTGCCAGCAGCGCTGAGAGACAGGGGAATGAAAAACTGTTTTTT.

This clone has only a few counts. V gene TRBV6-5 combines with J gene TRBJ1-6; no firm D call. The CDR3 totals 11 residues. Germline CDR1 is MNHEY and CDR2 is SVGAGI. V dropped 6 bases and J dropped 6 bases, with 3 bases sitting between them. The CDR3 coding sequence is TGTGCCAGCAGCGGTAATTCACCCCTCCACTTT. Its translation is CASSGNSPLHF.

The chain employs TRBV18 and TRBJ2-7; 8 positions agree with TRBD2. The CDR3 consists of 15 residues. V lost 6 bases, J lost 3 bases, and 10 bases stayed unmatched. Germline loops: CDR1 KGHSH, CDR2 LQKENI. The CDR3: CASSPALAESYEQYF. The CDR3 coding sequence is TGTGCCAGCTCCCCTGCACTAGCGGAGAGCTACGAGCAGTACTTC.

This chain links TRBV7-2 with TRBJ1-5; D uncertain. Germline V gene lookup returns CDR1 SGHTA and CDR2 FQGNSA. This CDR3 is built from 16 residues. The V and J ends lost 4 bases and 7 bases respectively, with 20 bases between them. The CDR3 DNA reads as TGTGCCAGCAGCTATGGGTCACGGACCAGCGGGCAGCCCCAGCATTTT. Protein product: CASSYGSRTSGQPQHF.

V is TRBV2 and J is TRBJ2-4, with TRBD1 matching over 9 bases. Germline trimming cut 7 bases from V and 1 base from J; bases unmatched to any gene: 5. Germline V CDR1 and CDR2: SNHLY, FYNNEI. The CDR3 is 15 amino acids. In DNA form, the CDR3 reads TGTGCCAGCATCGAAGGACAGGGGGCCAAAAACATTCAGTACTTC. The encoded protein is CASIEGQGAKNIQYF. Combining the CDR3 with reference TRBV2 and TRBJ2-4 gives the whole variable domain EPEVTQTPSHQVTQMGQEVILRCVPISNHLYFYWYRQILGQKVEFLVSFYNNEISEKSEIFDDQFSVERPDGSNFTLKIRSTKLEDSAMYFCASIEGQGAKNIQYFGAGTRLSVL.